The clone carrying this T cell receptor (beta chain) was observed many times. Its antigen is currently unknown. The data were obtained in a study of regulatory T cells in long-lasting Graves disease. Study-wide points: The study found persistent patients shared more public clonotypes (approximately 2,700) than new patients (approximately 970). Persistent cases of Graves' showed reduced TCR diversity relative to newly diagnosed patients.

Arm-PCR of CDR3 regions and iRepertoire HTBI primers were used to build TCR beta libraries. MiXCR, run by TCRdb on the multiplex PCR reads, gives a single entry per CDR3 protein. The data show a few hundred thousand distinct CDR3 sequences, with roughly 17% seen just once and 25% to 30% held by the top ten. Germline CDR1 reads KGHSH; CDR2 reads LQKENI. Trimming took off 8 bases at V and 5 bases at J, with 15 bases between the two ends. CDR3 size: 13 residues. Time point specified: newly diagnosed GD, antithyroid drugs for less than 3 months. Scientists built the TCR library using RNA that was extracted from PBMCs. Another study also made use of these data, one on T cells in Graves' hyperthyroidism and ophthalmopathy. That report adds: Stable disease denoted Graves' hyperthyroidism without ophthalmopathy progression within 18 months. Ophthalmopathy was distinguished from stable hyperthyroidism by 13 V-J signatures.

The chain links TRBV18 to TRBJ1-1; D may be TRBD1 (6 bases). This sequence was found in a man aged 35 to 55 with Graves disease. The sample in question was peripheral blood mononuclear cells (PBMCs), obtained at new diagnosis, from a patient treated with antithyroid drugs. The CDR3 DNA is TGTGCCAGCGCCATGGACAGACAAACTGAAGCTTTCTTT. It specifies CASAMDRQTEAFF.